The TCR beta chain under discussion was sequenced for a study of blood T cells in healthy people across ages. Study conclusions and caveats: Age advanced and TCR beta diversity per million T cells fell, roughly linearly. It was the long-lived donors that had more naive CD4+ cells and higher diversity than aged donors.

This clonotype occurred a few times. Its antigen is not identified. Next came a second PCR, run for roughly 6 to 11 cycles, which used a sample-barcoded 5' primer along with a J-beta primer mix. Using its own MiXCR run on the 5' RACE reads, TCRdb lists one record per CDR3 protein. Of around 1,700,000 distinct CDR3 sequences listed, approximately 28% are singletons. V trimming: 0 bases; J trimming: 10 bases; junction bases outside the gene matches: 5. The CDR3 contains 15 residues. In germline, CDR1 is SGHRS, CDR2 YFSETQ. The source is a young woman in good health. This chain joins TRBV5-1 and TRBJ2-1; 12 bases line up with TRBD2. The specimen was blood. The CDR3 sequence: CASSLDLAGGREQFF. The CDR3 bases are TGCGCCAGCAGCTTGGATCTAGCGGGGGGGCGAGAGCAGTTCTTC.